The 26 T cell receptor beta chains given below trace back to one sample, sequenced in a study of T-cell reconstitution after alpha-beta-depleted transplantation in children. During its preparation, the TCRbeta library received unique molecular identifiers. TCRdb re-derived calls from the PCR reads in MiXCR, one entry per CDR3 protein. The sample lists about 600,000 distinct CDR3 sequences, about 10% occurring once. Here the sequenced sample was PBMCs from the stem cell graft donor, taken from the stem cell graft. All receptors derive from a human donor who donated a stem cell graft to a child with acute myeloid leukemia.

The V call is TRBV3-1, the J call TRBJ2-1; 10 nucleotides agree with TRBD2. Germline V gives CDR1 LGHDT, CDR2 YNNKEL (reference sequence). The CDR3 totals 16 residues. V lost 0 bases and J lost 5; bases outside the gene matches: 4. The CDR3 sequence is CASSQEGLANHNEQFF. The CDR3 nucleotides are TGTGCCAGCAGCCAAGAGGGACTAGCGAACCACAATGAGCAGTTCTTC.

This chain joins TRBV5-4 and TRBJ2-2; D is unclear. This CDR3 has 15 residues. V lost 3 bases and J lost 4, with 13 bases in between. The germline gives CDR1 SGHNT, CDR2 YYREEE (reference sequence). CDR3: CASSSYSLGTGELFF. CDR3 coding DNA: TGTGCCAGCAGCTCGTACTCTCTCGGCACCGGGGAGCTGTTTTTT.

This chain uses TRBV6-2 or TRBV6-3 with TRBJ2-3, with 7 nucleotides matching TRBD1. This CDR3 contains 12 residues. CDR1 MNHEY and CDR2 SVGEGT come from the germline V gene. Germline trimming cut 5 bases from V and 10 bases from J; bases unmatched to any gene: 6. The CDR3 here is CASSRGQEPQYF. In DNA form, the CDR3 reads TGTGCCAGCAGTCGCGGACAGGAACCGCAGTATTTT.

The chain combines TRBV5-5 with TRBJ2-5; D tentatively reads TRBD1 or TRBD2 (5 bases each). Trimming cost V 1 base and J 7 bases, with 11 bases left between them. The CDR3 covers 13 residues. Germline values: CDR1 SGHKS, CDR2 YYEKEE (reference sequence). The CDR3 DNA is TGTGCCAGCAGCTTGCAGGGAGATGGGACCCAGTACTTC. It codes for CASSLQGDGTQYF.

Ten or more counts support this clonotype. In nucleotides, the CDR3 is TGCAGCGTTGTTTCTAGCGTAGGAGATACGCAGTATTTT. It encodes CSVVSSVGDTQYF. V usage is TRBV29-1 and J usage is TRBJ2-3; weak D call: TRBD2 (6 bases). Deletions cut 4 bases from V and 5 bases from J, with 13 bases between. The CDR3 is 13 amino acids. The germline gives CDR1 SQVTM, CDR2 ANQGSEA.

The table lists this clonotype with a few counts. The rearrangement joins TRBV9 to TRBJ1-2, with TRBD1 as a possible D gene (5 bases). The CDR3 has 16 amino acids. Between the trimmed V and J ends, which lost 4 bases and 1 base, there was a span of 17 bases. Germline V gene sequence: CDR1 SGDLS, CDR2 YYNGEE. The CDR3 bases are TGTGCCAGCAGCCCCCCGACCGGGGGGGGTAACTATGGCTACACCTTC. Translated: CASSPPTGGGNYGYTF.

This clonotype was recorded a few times. The rearrangement uses TRBV4-3 and TRBJ2-6; D gene unclear. Germline values: CDR1 LGHNA, CDR2 YSLEER. This CDR3 comprises 18 residues. The V end lost 0 bases, the J end lost 2 bases, and 14 bases lay between the germline ends. DNA for the CDR3: TGCGCCAGCAGCCAAGATTCCCCGACTCTGGCTGGGGCCAACGTCCTGACTTTC. This gives the protein CASSQDSPTLAGANVLTF.

This clonotype was picked up many times. The chain is built from TRBV20-1 and TRBJ2-4; possibly TRBD1 or TRBD2 for D (5 bases each). CDR1 is DFQATT, CDR2 SNEGSKA, per germline (reference sequence). CDR3 length: 16 residues. Trimming removed 0 bases at V and 1 base at J, with 13 bases between. The CDR3 nucleotides read TGCAGTGCTAGAGATCCCACTGGGGACGCCAAAAACATTCAGTACTTC. This translates into CSARDPTGDAKNIQYF.

This clonotype was seen only a few times. The J gene is TRBJ2-5, the V gene TRBV3-1; 7 bases align to TRBD2. CDR1 and CDR2 from the germline V gene are LGHDT and YNNKEL (reference sequence). The V segment lost 1 base and the J segment 5 bases; nucleotides outside the gene matches: 16. CDR3 length: 18 amino acids. The CDR3 region is CASSQGNAGLSLGETQYF. CDR3 nucleotides: TGTGCCAGCAGCCAAGGAAATGCGGGACTATCCTTGGGGGAGACCCAGTACTTC.

V and J are TRBV20-1 and TRBJ2-1; 9 bases line up with TRBD2. V lost 0 bases to trimming and J lost 10 bases; unmatched junction nucleotides: 10. The CDR3 extends over 15 amino acids. Germline V gene sequence: CDR1 DFQATT, CDR2 SNEGSKA (reference sequence). The DNA for the CDR3 is TGCAGTGCTAGAGAAAGCCGCGGGAGGGCCTGGGAGCAGTTCTTC. Its translation: CSARESRGRAWEQFF.

This clonotype showed up just a few times. The rearrangement links TRBV2 to TRBJ1-4; possibly TRBD1 for D (6 bases). This CDR3 comprises 13 residues. CDR1 is SNHLY, CDR2 FYNNEI, per germline. Trimming took off 7 bases at V and 8 bases at J, with 14 bases between the two ends. This chain's CDR3 is CASILTGREKLFF. Here the CDR3 DNA reads TGTGCCAGCATCCTTACAGGGAGGGAAAAACTGTTTTTT.

At least ten counts were recorded for this clonotype. The V call is TRBV20-1, the J call TRBJ2-7, with 14 bases aligning to TRBD2. This CDR3 contains 15 residues. With V trimmed by 1 base and J by 6 bases, 5 bases remained unmatched. Germline assignment: CDR1 DFQATT and CDR2 SNEGSKA (reference sequence). Here the CDR3 reads CSARVPGTSGSEQYF. CDR3 sequence (DNA): TGCAGTGCTAGAGTTCCAGGGACTAGCGGGAGCGAGCAGTACTTC.

This clonotype has just a few counts. This rearrangement joins TRBV10-3 to TRBJ2-1; D is perhaps TRBD2 (6 bases). Germline V gene data show CDR1 as ENHRY and CDR2 as SYGVKD. The CDR3 is 13 amino acids. V dropped 10 bases and J dropped 2 bases, with 12 bases sitting between them. This CDR3 reads CATTEGPYNEQFF. CDR3 in DNA: TGTGCCACCACGGAGGGCCCCTACAATGAGCAGTTCTTC.

This clonotype has a handful of counts. The chain has TRBV6-1 and TRBJ2-7, with D unclear. The CDR3 length is 13 residues. Trimming removed 3 bases from V and 3 bases from J, with 9 bases in between. Germline loops: CDR1 MNHNS, CDR2 SASEGT. The CDR3 spells CASSDRGNYEQYF. The DNA of the CDR3 is TGTGCCAGCAGTGATCGTGGGAACTACGAGCAGTACTTC.

Many counts were recorded for this clonotype. The rearrangement links TRBV15 to TRBJ2-1; 12 bases line up with TRBD2. The germline V gene has CDR1 LNHNV and CDR2 YYDKDF (reference sequence). V shed 1 base, J shed 2 bases, and the junction held 6 bases outside the gene matches. The CDR3 contains 18 residues. CDR3 in amino acids: CATSRVRTSGNTYNEQFF. The CDR3 DNA reads TGTGCCACCAGCAGAGTCCGGACTAGCGGGAATACCTACAATGAGCAGTTCTTC.

This clonotype was observed many times. This sequence joins TRBV12-5 and TRBJ2-1; 10 nucleotides match TRBD1. Trimming removed 2 bases from V and 1 base from J; junction bases left unmatched: 5. The CDR3 has 17 residues. The germline gives CDR1 LGHNT, CDR2 FRNRAP. The DNA for the CDR3 is TGTGCTAGTGGTTTGATGACAGGGGGCTTTTCCTACAATGAGCAGTTCTTC. Its translation: CASGLMTGGFSYNEQFF.

This clonotype occurred a few times. DNA for the CDR3: TGCAGTGCTGACAGGGTATCGAACACCGGGGAGCTGTTTTTT. It yields the protein CSADRVSNTGELFF. This chain connects TRBV20-1 to TRBJ2-2; 7 bases match TRBD1. V trimming: 5 bases; J trimming: 0 bases; junction bases outside the gene matches: 3. In germline, CDR1 is DFQATT, CDR2 SNEGSKA (reference sequence). The CDR3 is made up of 14 amino acids.

This clonotype showed up just a few times. V is TRBV7-9 and J is TRBJ1-2; TRBD1 matches at 9 bases. The germline V gene has CDR1 SEHNR and CDR2 FQNEAQ (reference sequence). This CDR3 is built from 15 residues. The V segment lost 1 base and the J segment 4 bases; nucleotides outside the gene matches: 4. CDR3 bases: TGTGCCAGCAGCTTAGGGGACAGGGTCAGCTATGGCTACACCTTC. Residues: CASSLGDRVSYGYTF. Combining the CDR3 with reference TRBV7-9 and TRBJ1-2 gives the whole variable domain DTGVSQNPRHKITKRGQNVTFRCDPISEHNRLYWYRQTLGQGPEFLTYFQNEAQLEKSRLLSDRFSAERPKGSFSTLEIQRTEQGDSAMYLCASSLGDRVSYGYTFGSGTRLTVV.

The chain is built from TRBV20-1 and TRBJ2-3; D may be TRBD2 (5 bases). This CDR3 has 14 residues. V shed 3 bases and J shed 6 bases, with 16 bases lying between them. Per the germline V gene, CDR1 is DFQATT and CDR2 is SNEGSKA (reference sequence). The CDR3 protein is CSARSWTVTDTQYF. The CDR3, as DNA: TGCAGTGCTAGGTCCTGGACTGTTACGGATACGCAGTATTTT.

This clonotype was picked up many times. V gene TRBV20-1 combines with J gene TRBJ2-7; 7 bases are shared with TRBD2. This CDR3 is built from 16 residues. From germline, CDR1 is DFQATT and CDR2 SNEGSKA (reference sequence). V shed 0 bases, J shed 0 bases, and the junction held 8 bases outside the gene matches. CDR3 in DNA: TGCAGTGCTAGAGATCCGGCTAGCGGAAGCTCCTACGAGCAGTACTTC. Its protein product is CSARDPASGSSYEQYF.

At least ten counts were recorded for this clonotype. The gene calls are TRBV6-2 or TRBV6-3 and TRBJ2-6; D unclear. Between the trimmed V and J ends, which lost 8 bases and 1 base, there was a span of 15 bases. The CDR3 sequence is 16 residues long. Germline values: CDR1 MNHEY, CDR2 SVGEGT. CDR3 sequence reads: CASRAPYNSGANVLTF. Written as DNA, the CDR3 is TGTGCCAGCCGAGCACCGTATAATTCTGGGGCCAACGTCCTGACTTTC.

This clonotype was counted many times. The V call is TRBV5-1, the J call TRBJ2-3, with D maybe TRBD2 (6 bases). Germline V gene lookup returns CDR1 SGHRS and CDR2 YFSETQ. The CDR3 has 15 residues. The V gene lost 4 bases and the J gene lost 1 base, with 13 bases spanning the gap. Here the CDR3 DNA reads TGCGCCAGCAGCCCGGTTGGGGAGGGCACAGATACGCAGTATTTT. It specifies CASSPVGEGTDTQYF.

This clonotype was observed a handful of times. The chain uses TRBV3-1 and TRBJ2-3; D gene unclear. Germline V gives CDR1 LGHDT, CDR2 YNNKEL (reference sequence). The CDR3 runs 14 residues. The ends were cut back, 4 bases at V and 3 bases at J, with 11 bases in the middle. CDR3 region: CASSLTLETDTQYF. The CDR3 bases are TGTGCCAGCAGCCTCACCCTAGAAACAGATACGCAGTATTTT.

This clonotype was detected ten times or more. The V gene is TRBV25-1, the J gene TRBJ2-2, with D hard to call. V gave up 3 bases and J gave up 6 bases, with 11 bases separating them. The CDR3 spans 14 residues. Germline CDR1 MGHDK, CDR2 SYGVNS. CDR3: CASSDDLIPGELFF. DNA of the CDR3: TGTGCCAGCAGTGACGACTTGATCCCCGGGGAGCTGTTTTTT.

This clonotype was seen more than once but under ten times. The chain uses TRBV28 and TRBJ2-7; 7 bases are a match to TRBD2. This CDR3 is 15 amino acids long. J gave up 5 bases and V 3 bases, and 10 bases lay outside the gene matches. Per germline, CDR1 MDHEN and CDR2 SYDVKM. The CDR3 DNA reads TGTGCCAGCAGTTTTGGCGGACTAGTGGGGCACGAGCAGTACTTC. Translating it yields CASSFGGLVGHEQYF. The full variable domain, rest sourced from reference TRBV28 and TRBJ2-7, is DVKVTQSSRYLVKRTGEKVFLECVQDMDHENMFWYRQDPGLGLRLIYFSYDVKMKEKGDIPEGYSVSREKKERFSLILESASTNQTSMYLCASSFGGLVGHEQYFGPGTRLTVT.

This clonotype was counted between two and nine times. Here the CDR3 DNA reads TGTGCCAGCAGCCAAGTACAGGGGAACGAGCAGTACTTC. This gives the protein CASSQVQGNEQYF. The rearrangement uses TRBV3-1 and TRBJ2-7; TRBD1 aligns across 7 bases. The CDR3 runs 13 residues. Germline V gene sequence: CDR1 LGHDT, CDR2 YNNKEL (reference sequence). The V segment lost 1 base and the J segment 5 bases; nucleotides outside the gene matches: 2.